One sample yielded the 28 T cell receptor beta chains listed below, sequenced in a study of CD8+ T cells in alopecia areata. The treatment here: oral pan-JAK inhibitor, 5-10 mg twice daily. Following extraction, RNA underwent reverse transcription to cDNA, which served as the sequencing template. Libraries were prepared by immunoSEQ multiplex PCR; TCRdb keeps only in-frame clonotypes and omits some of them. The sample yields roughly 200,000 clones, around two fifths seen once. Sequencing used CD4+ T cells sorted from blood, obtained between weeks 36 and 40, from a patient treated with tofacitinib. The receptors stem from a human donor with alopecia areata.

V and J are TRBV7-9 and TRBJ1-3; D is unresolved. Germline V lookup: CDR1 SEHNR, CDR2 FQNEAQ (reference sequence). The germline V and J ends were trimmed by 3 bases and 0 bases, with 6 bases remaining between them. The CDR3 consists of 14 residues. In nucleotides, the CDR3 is TGTGCCAGCAGCTTTGGGCTCTCTGGAAACACCATATATTTT. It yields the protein CASSFGLSGNTIYF.

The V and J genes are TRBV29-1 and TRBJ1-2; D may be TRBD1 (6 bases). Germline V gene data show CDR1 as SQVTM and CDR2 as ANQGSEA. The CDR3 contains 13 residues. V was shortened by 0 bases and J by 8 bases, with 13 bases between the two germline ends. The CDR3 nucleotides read TGCAGCGTTGAAGATCTTGGGGGGCTAGGCTACACCTTC. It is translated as CSVEDLGGLGYTF.

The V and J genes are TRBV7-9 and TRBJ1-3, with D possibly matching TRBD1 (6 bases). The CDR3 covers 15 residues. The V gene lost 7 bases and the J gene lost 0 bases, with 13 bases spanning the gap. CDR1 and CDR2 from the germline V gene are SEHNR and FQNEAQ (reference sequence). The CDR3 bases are TGTGCCAGCAAACCTCAGGGGTACTCTGGAAACACCATATATTTT. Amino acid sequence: CASKPQGYSGNTIYF.

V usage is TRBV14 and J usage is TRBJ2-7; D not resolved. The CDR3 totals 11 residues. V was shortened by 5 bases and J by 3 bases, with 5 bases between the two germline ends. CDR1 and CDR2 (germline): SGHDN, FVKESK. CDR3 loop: CASSERYEQYF. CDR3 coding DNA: TGTGCCAGCAGCGAGCGCTACGAGCAGTACTTC.

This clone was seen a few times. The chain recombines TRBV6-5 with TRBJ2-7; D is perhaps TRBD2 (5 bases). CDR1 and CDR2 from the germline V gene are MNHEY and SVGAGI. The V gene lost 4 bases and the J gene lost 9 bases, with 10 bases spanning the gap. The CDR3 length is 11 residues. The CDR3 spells CASSFGLGQYF. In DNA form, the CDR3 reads TGTGCCAGCAGTTTTGGACTGGGGCAGTACTTC.

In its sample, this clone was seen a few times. The CDR3 spells CSVVIVGRGQTNYGYTF. For the CDR3, the DNA is TGCAGCGTTGTTATAGTGGGGCGCGGCCAAACTAACTATGGCTACACCTTC. This chain uses TRBV29-1 with TRBJ1-2; perhaps TRBD1 as D (5 bases). Germline V gives CDR1 SQVTM, CDR2 ANQGSEA. The CDR3 totals 17 residues. Trimming took 4 bases from V and 0 from J, leaving 21 bases between them.

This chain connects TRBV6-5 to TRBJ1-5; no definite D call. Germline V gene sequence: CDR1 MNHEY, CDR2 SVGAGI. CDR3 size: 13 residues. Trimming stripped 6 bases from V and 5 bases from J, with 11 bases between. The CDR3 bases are TGTGCCAGCAGGCGAGGGCAGTATCAGCCCCAGCATTTT. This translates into CASRRGQYQPQHF.

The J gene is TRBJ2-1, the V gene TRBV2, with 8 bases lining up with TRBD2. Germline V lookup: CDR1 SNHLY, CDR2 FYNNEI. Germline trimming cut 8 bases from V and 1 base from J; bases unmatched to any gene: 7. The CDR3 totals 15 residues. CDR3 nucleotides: TGTGCCAGCGCACTAGCGGCCTCTTCCTACAATGAGCAGTTCTTC. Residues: CASALAASSYNEQFF.

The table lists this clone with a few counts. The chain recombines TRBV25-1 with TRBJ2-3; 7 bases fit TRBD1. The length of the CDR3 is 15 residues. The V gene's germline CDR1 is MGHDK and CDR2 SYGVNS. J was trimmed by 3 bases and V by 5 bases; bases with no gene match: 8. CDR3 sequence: CASSTGQVGTDTQYF. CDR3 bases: TGTGCCAGCAGTACTGGACAGGTCGGAACAGATACGCAGTATTTT.

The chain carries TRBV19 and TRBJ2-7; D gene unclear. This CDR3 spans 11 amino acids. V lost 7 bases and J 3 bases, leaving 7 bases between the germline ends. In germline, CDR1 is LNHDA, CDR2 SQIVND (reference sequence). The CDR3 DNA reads TGTGCCAGTATCGGAAACTACGAGCAGTACTTC. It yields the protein CASIGNYEQYF.

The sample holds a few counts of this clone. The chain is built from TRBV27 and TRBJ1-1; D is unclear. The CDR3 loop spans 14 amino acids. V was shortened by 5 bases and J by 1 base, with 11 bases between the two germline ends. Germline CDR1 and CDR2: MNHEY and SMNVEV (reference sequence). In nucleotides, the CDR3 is TGTGCCAGCAGTCCGCAGGTCTCGAACACTGAAGCTTTCTTT. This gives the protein CASSPQVSNTEAFF.

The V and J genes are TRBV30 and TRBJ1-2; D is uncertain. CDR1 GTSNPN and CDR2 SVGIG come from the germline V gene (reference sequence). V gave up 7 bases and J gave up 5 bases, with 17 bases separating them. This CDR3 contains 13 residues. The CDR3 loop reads CAFSPGNSYGYTF. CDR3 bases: TGTGCCTTCTCCCCGGGGAACTCATATGGCTACACCTTC. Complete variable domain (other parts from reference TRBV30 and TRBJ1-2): SQTIHQWPATLVQPVGSPLSLECTVEGTSNPNLYWYRQAAGRGLQLLFYSVGIGQISSEVPQNLSASRPQDRQFILSSKKLLLSDSGFYLCAFSPGNSYGYTFGSGTRLTVV.

CDR3 bases: TGCGCCAGCAGCTGGGGTTCAGGGTCCAACTATGGCTACACCTTC. As protein: CASSWGSGSNYGYTF. The gene calls are TRBV5-1 and TRBJ1-2, with D possibly TRBD1 on 5 matching bases. Trimming took 3 bases from V and 2 from J, leaving 14 bases between them. This CDR3 comprises 15 residues. Germline V gene data show CDR1 as SGHRS and CDR2 as YFSETQ.

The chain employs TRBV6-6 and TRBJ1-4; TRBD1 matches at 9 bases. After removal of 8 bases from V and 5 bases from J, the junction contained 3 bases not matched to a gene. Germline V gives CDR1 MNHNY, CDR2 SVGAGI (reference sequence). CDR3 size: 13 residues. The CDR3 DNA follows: TGTGCCAGCCGGGACAGGGCGAATGAAAAACTGTTTTTT. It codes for CASRDRANEKLFF.

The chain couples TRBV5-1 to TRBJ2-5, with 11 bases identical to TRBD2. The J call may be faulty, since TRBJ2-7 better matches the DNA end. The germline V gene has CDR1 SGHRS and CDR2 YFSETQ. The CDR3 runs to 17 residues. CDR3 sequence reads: CASAGGLGLADSYEQYF. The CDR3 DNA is TGCGCCAGCGCAGGCGGGTTGGGACTAGCGGATTCCTACGAGCAGTACTTC.

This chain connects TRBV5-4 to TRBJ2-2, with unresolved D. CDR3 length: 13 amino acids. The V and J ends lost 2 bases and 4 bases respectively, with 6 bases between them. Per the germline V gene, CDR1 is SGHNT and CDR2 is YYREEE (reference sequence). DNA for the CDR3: TGTGCCAGCAGCTTAGGGATCACCGGGGAGCTGTTTTTT. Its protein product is CASSLGITGELFF.

The CDR3 protein is CASSSRDRNTEAFF. For the CDR3, the DNA is TGCGCCAGCAGCTCTCGGGACAGGAACACTGAAGCTTTCTTT. The chain couples TRBV5-1 to TRBJ1-1; 7 positions agree with TRBD1. CDR3 length equals 14 residues. Germline trimming cut 3 bases from V and 1 base from J; bases unmatched to any gene: 3. Germline CDR1 SGHRS, CDR2 YFSETQ.

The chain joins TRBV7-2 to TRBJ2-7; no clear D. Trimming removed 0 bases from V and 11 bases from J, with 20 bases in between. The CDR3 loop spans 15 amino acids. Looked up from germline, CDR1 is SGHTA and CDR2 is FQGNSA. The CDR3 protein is CASSLATRPTSGKYF. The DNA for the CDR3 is TGTGCCAGCAGCTTAGCGACAAGGCCAACATCGGGCAAGTACTTC. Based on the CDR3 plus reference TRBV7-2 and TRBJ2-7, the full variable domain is GAGVSQSPSNKVTEKGKDVELRCDPISGHTALYWYRQSLGQGLEFLIYFQGNSAPDKSGLPSDRFSAERTGGSVSTLTIQRTQQEDSAVYLCASSLATRPTSGKYFGPGTRLTVT.

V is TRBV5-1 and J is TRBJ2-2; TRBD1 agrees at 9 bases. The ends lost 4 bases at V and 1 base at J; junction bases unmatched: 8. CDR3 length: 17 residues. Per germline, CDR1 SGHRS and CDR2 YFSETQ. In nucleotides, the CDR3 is TGCGCCAGCAGCCCTGACAGGGGGACCCAGAACACCGGGGAGCTGTTTTTT. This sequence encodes CASSPDRGTQNTGELFF.

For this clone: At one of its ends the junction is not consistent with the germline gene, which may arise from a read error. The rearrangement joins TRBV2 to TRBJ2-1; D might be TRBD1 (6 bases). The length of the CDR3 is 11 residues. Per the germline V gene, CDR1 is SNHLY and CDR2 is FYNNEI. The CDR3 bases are TGTGCCAGCAGCATTGGGGGCCCTCGGATCTTC. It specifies CASSIGGPRIF.

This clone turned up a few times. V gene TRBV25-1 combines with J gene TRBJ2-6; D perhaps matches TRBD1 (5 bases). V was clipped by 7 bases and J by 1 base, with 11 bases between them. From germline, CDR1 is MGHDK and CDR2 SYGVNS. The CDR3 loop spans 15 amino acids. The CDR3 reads CASISQGSGANVLTF. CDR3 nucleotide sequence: TGTGCCAGCATTTCCCAGGGATCTGGGGCCAACGTCCTGACTTTC.

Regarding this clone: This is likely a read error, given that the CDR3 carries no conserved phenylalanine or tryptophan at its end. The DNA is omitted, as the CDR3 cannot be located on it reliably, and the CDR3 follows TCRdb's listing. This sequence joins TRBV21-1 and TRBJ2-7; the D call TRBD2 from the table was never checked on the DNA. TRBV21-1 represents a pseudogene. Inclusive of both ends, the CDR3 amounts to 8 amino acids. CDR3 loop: CASSSPPL.

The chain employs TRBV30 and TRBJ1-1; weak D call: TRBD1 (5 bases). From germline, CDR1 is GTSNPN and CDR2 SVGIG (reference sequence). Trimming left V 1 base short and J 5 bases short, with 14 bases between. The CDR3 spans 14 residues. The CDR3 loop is CAWSERDFRTEAFF. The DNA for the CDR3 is TGTGCCTGGAGTGAACGGGACTTTAGGACTGAAGCTTTCTTT. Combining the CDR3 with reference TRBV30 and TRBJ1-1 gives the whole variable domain SQTIHQWPATLVQPVGSPLSLECTVEGTSNPNLYWYRQAAGRGLQLLFYSVGIGQISSEVPQNLSASRPQDRQFILSSKKLLLSDSGFYLCAWSERDFRTEAFFGQGTRLTVV.

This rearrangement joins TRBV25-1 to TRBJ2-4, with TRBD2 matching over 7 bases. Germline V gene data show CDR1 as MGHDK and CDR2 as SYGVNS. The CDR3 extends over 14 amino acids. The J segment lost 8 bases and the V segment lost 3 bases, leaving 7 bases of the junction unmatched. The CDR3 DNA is TGTGCCAGCAGTGACCTTCTAGCGGCGCACATTCAGTACTTC. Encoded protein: CASSDLLAAHIQYF.

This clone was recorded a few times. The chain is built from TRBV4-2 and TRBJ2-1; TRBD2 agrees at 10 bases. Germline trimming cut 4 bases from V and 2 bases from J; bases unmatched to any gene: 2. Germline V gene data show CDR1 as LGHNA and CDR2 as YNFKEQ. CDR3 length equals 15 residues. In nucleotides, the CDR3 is TGTGCCAGCAGCCGAGCGGGAGGGACCTACAATGAGCAGTTCTTC. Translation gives CASSRAGGTYNEQFF.

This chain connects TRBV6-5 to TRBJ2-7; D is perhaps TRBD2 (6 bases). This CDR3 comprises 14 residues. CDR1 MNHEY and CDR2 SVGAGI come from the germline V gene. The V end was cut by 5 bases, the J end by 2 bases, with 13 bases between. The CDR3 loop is CASSRRGLTYEQYF. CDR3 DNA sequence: TGTGCCAGCAGTCGCCGGGGACTTACCTACGAGCAGTACTTC.

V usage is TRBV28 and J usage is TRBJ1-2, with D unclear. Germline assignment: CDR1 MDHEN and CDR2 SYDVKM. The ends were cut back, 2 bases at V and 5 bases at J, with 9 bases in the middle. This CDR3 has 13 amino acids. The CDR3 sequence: CASSLPSTYGYTF. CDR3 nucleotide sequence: TGTGCCAGCAGTTTACCATCAACGTATGGCTACACCTTC.

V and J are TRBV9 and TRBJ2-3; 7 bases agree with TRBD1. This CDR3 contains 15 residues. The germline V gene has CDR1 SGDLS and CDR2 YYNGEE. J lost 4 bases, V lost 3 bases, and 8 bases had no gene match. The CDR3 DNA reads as TGTGCCAGCAGCGACACGACAGGGTTCGCAGATACGCAGTATTTT. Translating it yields CASSDTTGFADTQYF.